This T cell receptor (beta chain) was recorded in a study of T cells after yellow fever vaccination. The CDR3 is 15 residues long. Germline loops: CDR1 SGHRS, CDR2 YFSETQ. V trimming: 5 bases; J trimming: 6 bases; junction bases outside the gene matches: 9. One entry per CDR3 protein, called by TCRdb with MiXCR from the 5' RACE reads. This sample has 500,000 to 650,000 distinct CDR3 sequences, with around 16% found just once. The rearrangement uses TRBV5-1 and TRBJ2-2; TRBD2 aligns across 8 bases. The source of this sequence is a man aged 18 to 29 who received the YFV17D yellow fever vaccine. Material: PBMCs, obtained 5 days after the first yellow fever vaccination. The CDR3 loop is CASRIGAGEAGELFF. The CDR3 nucleotides read TGCGCCAGCAGAATCGGAGCGGGGGAGGCCGGGGAGCTGTTTTTT.